Listed below are T cell receptor beta chains from one sample, sequenced in a study of control samples from healthy donors and cancer patients. Profiling relied on immunoSEQ multiplex PCR, and the TCRdb table lists in-frame clones only, not all of them. This sample yields around 180,000 clones, of which 80% to 90% are seen a single time; under 5% belongs to the top ten. Source material: blood. The receptor source for this set is a woman in her thirties in good health. The CDR3 runs from the conserved cysteine through the conserved F or W. Each record gives: CDR3 DNA, CDR3 protein, J gene, V gene, D gene, clone size. D genes are given only for firm matches. The size of a clone is reported for some rows only, either as once, few or many, or as a class for expanded clones.

TGTGCCAGCAGCCAGCAAAGTGGGTCAGGATTGAACACTGAAGCTTTCTTT | CASSQQSGSGLNTEAFF | TRBJ1-1 | TRBV21-1 | NA | NA
TGTGCCAGCTACCCCCTGGGGCATGAGAACACTGAAGCTTTCTTT | CASYPLGHENTEAFF | TRBJ1-1 | TRBV7-9 | NA | few
TGTGCCAGCAGTCACAGGGTTTCGGAGGGCTACACCTTC | CASSHRVSEGYTF | TRBJ1-2 | TRBV12-3/TRBV12-4 | NA | NA
TGTGCCAGCAGCTTAGGAACTAGCCTTGATAACGAGCAGTACTTC | CASSLGTSLDNEQYF | TRBJ2-7 | TRBV7-2 | NA | NA
TGCAGCGTGCCGGACCTCACTAGGGGGAACACTGAAGCTTTCTTT | CSVPDLTRGNTEAFF | TRBJ1-1 | TRBV29-1 | NA | NA
TGTGCCAGCAGTTACTCGTCGCAAGTCAACGAGCAGTTCTTC | CASSYSSQVNEQFF | TRBJ2-1 | TRBV6-5 | NA | NA
TGTGCCAGCAGCCAAGCAGGGACTAGCGGGGGGCGTAACACCGGGGAGCTGTTTTTT | CASSQAGTSGGRNTGELFF | TRBJ2-2 | TRBV4-2 | TRBD2 | once
TGTGCCATCAGTGAGAGGGGAGATACGCAGTATTTT | CAISERGDTQYF | TRBJ2-3 | TRBV10-3 | NA | NA
TGCGCCAGCAGGGGGACAGGGAAGGTGGATGAAAAACTGTTTTTT | CASRGTGKVDEKLFF | TRBJ1-4 | TRBV4-1 | TRBD1 | once
TGTGCCAGCAGTCTCCCGAACACTGAAGCTTTCTTT | CASSLPNTEAFF | TRBJ1-1 | TRBV2 | NA | NA
TGTGCCAGTAGTATAGGGGGCTATGAGCAGTTCTTC | CASSIGGYEQFF | TRBJ2-1 | TRBV19 | NA | NA
TGTGCCAGCAGCTTATCTAGTTCGGGCTCCTACGAGCAGTACTTC | CASSLSSSGSYEQYF | TRBJ2-7 | TRBV11-2 | NA | NA
TGTGCCAGCTATTTCTCTGGGGCCAACGTCCTGACTTTC | CASYFSGANVLTF | TRBJ2-6 | TRBV6-5 | NA | NA
TGCGCCAGCATGACAGACAGGGCGGCTGAAGCTTTCTTT | CASMTDRAAEAFF | TRBJ1-1 | TRBV10-2 | TRBD1 | once
TGTGCCAGCAGCCCCGATAGCGGGGGGCACAATGAGCAGTTCTTC | CASSPDSGGHNEQFF | TRBJ2-1 | TRBV6-4 | TRBD2 | NA